A selection of T cell receptor beta chains follows, all from one sample in a study of blood T cell repertoires in COVID-19. Clones were sequenced by immunoSEQ multiplex PCR, and TCRdb holds only the in-frame ones, with some missing. The data hold some 130,000 clones, with 86% observed a single time. The sequenced sample was PBMCs or T cells enriched from blood (not recorded which). These receptors all stem from a woman in her forties or fifties who had recovered from COVID-19. Each CDR3 is given with its conserved first and last residue.

V gene	CDR3 length	J gene	CDR3 protein
TRBV7-8	19	TRBJ1-3	CASSPRRTEGIFSGNTIYF
TRBV19	18	TRBJ1-6	CASSFGIRGLGYNSPLHF
TRBV3-1/TRBV3-2	12	TRBJ2-7	CASSHPPGGQYF
TRBV30	15	TRBJ1-2	CAWRPRGTGVNGYTF
TRBV7-2	13	TRBJ2-7	CASSLSGEGEQYF
TRBV4-1	16	TRBJ2-2	CASSQDESGGGGELFF
TRBV28	13	TRBJ2-7	CASSGVGGYEQYF
TRBV5-6	18	TRBJ2-1	CASSFLILGGLAGKEQFF
TRBV9	14	TRBJ1-6	CASSPGGENSPLHF
TRBV30	14	TRBJ2-2	CAWSPGANTGELFF
TRBV5-4	15	TRBJ2-7	CASSNKRGKTYEQYF
TRBV4-2	18	TRBJ2-5	CASSPGGDRGTDQETQYF
TRBV19	17	TRBJ1-6	CASSIPRGRVTYSPLHF
TRBV2	15	TRBJ2-7	CASSFMPGQNYEQYF
TRBV13	15	TRBJ2-3	CASSIYRGLSDTQYF
TRBV4-1	14	TRBJ2-7	CASSQDGQNYEQYF
TRBV6-5	15	TRBJ2-7	CASRETSGGAYEQYF
TRBV11-3	12	TRBJ1-1	CASSPGGRVPFF
TRBV18	14	TRBJ1-1	CASSPATWNTEAFF
TRBV6-5	14	TRBJ1-5	CASSYRAGNQPQHF
TRBV7-9	13	TRBJ2-7	CASSLAPGDRVLF
TRBV4-1	15	TRBJ2-3	CASSPTDRGTDTQYF
TRBV27	16	TRBJ1-5	CASSPLGTQPNQPQHF
TRBV5-4	16	TRBJ2-7	CASSPGGTSASYEQYF
TRBV10-3	13	TRBJ1-6	CAISDDTGLPLHF
TRBV19	15	TRBJ1-4	CASSMEAVGNEKLFF
TRBV6-1	16	TRBJ2-5	CASSDRGQPLGETQYF
TRBV11-3	14	TRBJ2-1	CASRRGSSYNEQFF
TRBV9	12	TRBJ1-2	CASSGDRVGYTF
TRBV28	12	TRBJ1-2	CASSPIHYGYTF
TRBV5-1	15	TRBJ2-7	CASSPGGTGGYEQYF
TRBV7-2	13	TRBJ1-5	CASSPDRNQPQHF
TRBV11-2	12	TRBJ1-2	CASSLVGNGYTF
TRBV6-5	16	TRBJ1-4	CASSYSTGGANEKLFF